The 19 T cell receptor beta chains below were found in one sample sequenced in a study of T cells in Graves' hyperthyroidism and ophthalmopathy. RNA transcripts gave rise to amplified TCR beta CDR3 regions. An initial round of RT-PCR targeting the TCR CDR3 relied on the HTBI primer set. TCRdb fed the multiplex PCR reads into MiXCR, producing one record per CDR3 protein. The repertoire holds about 530,000 distinct CDR3 sequences, with 17% as singletons. The material sequenced was blood. All receptors derive from a woman aged 18-29 years with Graves' ophthalmopathy.

This clonotype came up many times. The chain is built from TRBV7-2 and TRBJ2-3; TRBD2 matches 9 bases. V gave up 5 bases and J gave up 5 bases; unmatched junction bases: 8. CDR1 and CDR2 (germline): SGHTA, FQGNSA. The CDR3 is made up of 15 amino acids. CDR3 DNA sequence: TGTGCCAGCAGCACCGGGACTAGCAGCGGAGATACGCAGTATTTT. Residues: CASSTGTSSGDTQYF.

Concerning this clonotype: One junction end does not reproduce the germline sequence, and a read error may be involved. The chain has TRBV6-2 or TRBV6-3 and TRBJ1-2, with TRBD1 identical over 7 bases. CDR1 is MNHEY, CDR2 SVGEGT, per germline. The CDR3 length is 15 residues. As DNA, the CDR3 is TGTACCAGCAGTTACTCTACAGGGGACCACTATGGCTACACCTTC. Its translation is CTSSYSTGDHYGYTF.

This clonotype occurred a few times. The V call is TRBV9, the J call TRBJ2-7; no definite D call. Germline V gene sequence: CDR1 SGDLS, CDR2 YYNGEE. Trimming removed 0 bases at V and 0 bases at J, with 13 bases between. CDR3 size: 16 residues. The CDR3 loop reads CASSVAVAASSYEQYF. As DNA, the CDR3 is TGTGCCAGCAGCGTAGCTGTGGCTGCGAGCTCCTACGAGCAGTACTTC.

This clonotype appeared many times. J is TRBJ1-2 and V is TRBV6-6; D gene uncertain. Germline V lookup: CDR1 MNHNY, CDR2 SVGAGI (reference sequence). Trimming cost V 2 bases and J 2 bases, with 9 bases left between them. CDR3 length equals 14 residues. CDR3 sequence: CASSYKDANYGYTF. CDR3 DNA sequence: TGTGCCAGCAGTTACAAGGATGCGAACTATGGCTACACCTTC.

This clonotype was seen at least ten times. Written as DNA, the CDR3 is TGCAGTGCTAGAGAAAGACTCAGCACAGATACGCAGTATTTT. Its translation: CSARERLSTDTQYF. The chain has TRBV20-1 and TRBJ2-3, with D unresolved. V dropped 0 bases and J dropped 0 bases, with 7 bases sitting between them. Germline values: CDR1 DFQATT, CDR2 SNEGSKA (reference sequence). The CDR3 spans 14 residues.

As regards this clonotype: A much larger clone differs from this one at a single base, so this may be a read error. The rearrangement uses TRBV13 and TRBJ2-5; D is uncertain. Germline values: CDR1 PRHDT, CDR2 FYEKMQ (reference sequence). The CDR3 is made up of 14 amino acids. CDR3: CASSLIDRQKTQYF. Written as DNA, the CDR3 is TGTGCCAGCAGCTTAATCGACCGCCAAAAGACCCAGTACTTC.

This clonotype was seen a few times. The chain has TRBV27 and TRBJ1-1; D is ambiguous. V gave up 2 bases and J gave up 4 bases, with 8 bases separating them. The CDR3 extends over 13 amino acids. Per the germline V gene, CDR1 is MNHEY and CDR2 is SMNVEV (reference sequence). CDR3 in DNA: TGTGCCAGCAGTTTAGTGCCAAGCACTGAAGCTTTCTTT. Translated: CASSLVPSTEAFF.

This clonotype was detected once. This may come from a read error, since a much larger clone is one base off. The V and J genes are TRBV6-1 and TRBJ2-3; D call uncertain. The CDR3 spans 15 residues. With 3 bases removed from V and 0 bases from J, the gap between germline ends came to 10 bases. Germline V gene lookup returns CDR1 MNHNS and CDR2 SASEGT. The CDR3 protein is CASSDGRVSTDTQYF. CDR3 in DNA: TGTGCCAGCAGTGATGGTAGGGTGAGCACAGATACGCAGTATTTT.

At least ten counts were recorded for this clonotype. The DNA for the CDR3 is TGTGCCAGCAACATAAGACAGAACACTGAAGCTTTCTTT. Amino acid sequence: CASNIRQNTEAFF. The chain carries TRBV2 and TRBJ1-1; no reliable D call. Trimming took off 7 bases at V and 1 base at J, with 10 bases between the two ends. Germline V lookup: CDR1 SNHLY, CDR2 FYNNEI. The CDR3 is 13 amino acids.

This clonotype was found many times. The rearrangement uses TRBV11-2 and TRBJ2-1; D is undetermined. Germline V gives CDR1 SGHAT, CDR2 FQNNGV. This CDR3 comprises 14 residues. V was clipped by 8 bases and J by 4 bases, with 15 bases between them. The CDR3: CASSVGSAYNEQFF. The CDR3 DNA sequence: TGTGCCAGCTCCGTTGGCAGCGCTTACAATGAGCAGTTCTTC.

There are a few counts of this clonotype. The chain is built from TRBV5-6 and TRBJ2-1, with 9 bases that match TRBD2. Germline V lookup: CDR1 SGHDT, CDR2 YYEEEE. CDR3 length: 18 amino acids. The trim removed 4 bases at V and 4 bases at J, leaving 15 bases unmatched. The CDR3 here is CASSSRGGLAGRYNEQFF. CDR3 DNA sequence: TGTGCCAGCAGCAGCCGAGGGGGGCTAGCGGGACGTTACAATGAGCAGTTCTTC.

This clonotype was seen at least ten times. The V gene is TRBV6-1, the J gene TRBJ2-1, with D perhaps given as TRBD1 or TRBD2 (5 bases each). CDR3 length equals 12 residues. V was clipped by 11 bases and J by 5 bases, with 13 bases between them. From germline, CDR1 is MNHNS and CDR2 SASEGT. Here the CDR3 reads CAVRGLDNEQFF. CDR3 nucleotide sequence: TGTGCCGTGAGGGGCCTTGACAATGAGCAGTTCTTC.

This clonotype was detected many times. This CDR3 is CATSDLDSSEWSYNEQFF. Written as DNA, the CDR3 is TGTGCCACCAGTGATTTGGACTCTTCTGAGTGGTCCTACAATGAGCAGTTCTTC. The chain carries TRBV24-1 and TRBJ2-1; D gene unclear. Germline CDR1 and CDR2: KGHDR and SFDVKD. With 0 bases removed from V and 1 base from J, the gap between germline ends came to 15 bases. The CDR3 extends over 18 amino acids.

The V call is TRBV4-1, the J call TRBJ2-2; D is undetermined. The ends were cut back, 2 bases at V and 5 bases at J, with 9 bases in the middle. The CDR3 runs to 14 residues. Germline loops: CDR1 MGHRA, CDR2 YSYEKL. The CDR3 region is CASSQPARTGELFF. In DNA form, the CDR3 reads TGCGCCAGCAGCCAACCAGCCCGGACCGGGGAGCTGTTTTTT.

The rearrangement links TRBV30 to TRBJ1-4; 9 bases match TRBD1. The germline CDR1 and CDR2 sequences are GTSNPN and SVGIG (reference sequence). The CDR3 runs 15 residues. V gave up 0 bases and J gave up 7 bases; unmatched junction bases: 6. The CDR3 region is CAWSVLGQGGEKLFF. The CDR3, as DNA: TGTGCCTGGAGTGTACTGGGACAGGGAGGTGAAAAACTGTTTTTT.

V gene TRBV19 combines with J gene TRBJ1-5; TRBD1 might be the D (6 bases). This CDR3 comprises 16 residues. The ends were cut back, 5 bases at V and 6 bases at J, with 20 bases in the middle. In germline, CDR1 is LNHDA, CDR2 SQIVND (reference sequence). The CDR3 nucleotides are TGTGCCAGTAGTTCCCAAGGTGTGGCAGGGGCTCAGCCCCAGCATTTT. Its protein product is CASSSQGVAGAQPQHF.

This clonotype was found a few times. The chain is built from TRBV5-1 and TRBJ1-1; D might be TRBD1 (5 bases). V was pared by 0 bases and J by 2 bases, with 8 bases between. This CDR3 is 14 amino acids long. Germline CDR1 and CDR2: SGHRS and YFSETQ. The CDR3 DNA reads as TGCGCCAGCAGCTTGGACAGGTCCAACACTGAAGCTTTCTTT. Translated, it gives CASSLDRSNTEAFF.

This clonotype was observed at least ten times. V gene TRBV6-2 or TRBV6-3 combines with J gene TRBJ2-1, with 8 bases aligning to TRBD2. The CDR3 runs to 16 residues. V lost 5 bases to trimming and J lost 6 bases; unmatched junction nucleotides: 12. Germline CDR1 and CDR2: MNHEY and SVGEGT. In DNA, the CDR3 is TGTGCCAGCAGTAGCCCGGGGCGGGGGGCCACCAATGAGCAGTTCTTC. Translated, it gives CASSSPGRGATNEQFF.

This clonotype was seen more than once but under ten times. This chain joins TRBV3-1 and TRBJ2-3, with a possible D match to TRBD2 (7 bases). The germline V and J ends were trimmed by 1 base and 0 bases, with 17 bases remaining between them. The CDR3 totals 18 residues. CDR1 is LGHDT and CDR2 is YNNKEL in the germline V gene (reference sequence). Written as DNA, the CDR3 is TGTGCCAGCAGCCAAGCAGGAGGGGGGGTCACTAGCACAGATACGCAGTATTTT. As protein: CASSQAGGGVTSTDTQYF.